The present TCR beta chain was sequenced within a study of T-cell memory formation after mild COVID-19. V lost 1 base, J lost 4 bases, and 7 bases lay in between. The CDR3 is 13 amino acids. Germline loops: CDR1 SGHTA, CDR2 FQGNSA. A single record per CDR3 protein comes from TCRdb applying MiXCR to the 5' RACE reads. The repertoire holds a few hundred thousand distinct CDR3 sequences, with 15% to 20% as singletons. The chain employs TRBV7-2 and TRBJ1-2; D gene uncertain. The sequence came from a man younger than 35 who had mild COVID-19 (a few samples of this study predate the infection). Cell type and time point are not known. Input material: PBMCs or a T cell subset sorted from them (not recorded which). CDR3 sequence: CASSLGMLYGYTF. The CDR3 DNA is TGTGCCAGCAGCTTAGGCATGCTCTATGGCTACACCTTC.